The 7 T cell receptor beta chains given below trace back to one sample, sequenced in a study of T-cell memory formation after mild COVID-19 (dated by TCRdb to the early 2020s). Receptors were amplified or captured by 5' RACE. Sequencer: Illumina NovaSeq 6000. The raw public reads went through TCRdb reprocessing: fastp at Q25, MiXCR clone calling, in-frame beta chains kept. When rows share a CDR3 protein, they turn into one entry using the most common DNA and genes. This sample gives approximately 490,000 distinct CDR3 sequences in total; roughly 22% of them show up just once. The ten largest make up approximately 12% of the sample. Sequenced material: PBMCs or a T cell subset sorted from them (not recorded which). Receptor source: an adult woman who had mild COVID-19 (a few samples of this study predate the infection). The sample titles of this study are shuffled in the database, so cell type and time point are left out; the donor was told from shared clones.

The chain recombines TRBV6-1 with TRBJ1-1, with unresolved D. Germline V gene lookup returns CDR1 MNHNS and CDR2 SASEGT. The CDR3 extends over 12 amino acids. The ends were cut back, 9 bases at V and 1 base at J, with 9 bases in the middle. Written as DNA, the CDR3 is TGTGCCAGTGGGTCAGGGAACACTGAAGCTTTCTTT. Its protein product is CASGSGNTEAFF.

This chain uses TRBV27 with TRBJ2-2, with unresolved D. Germline assignment: CDR1 MNHEY and CDR2 SMNVEV (reference sequence). Trimming shortened V by 6 bases and J by 0 bases, and 14 bases separated the two germline ends. CDR3 size: 16 residues. The CDR3 nucleotides are TGTGCCAGCAGCCCCTTGACAAAGACGAACACCGGGGAGCTGTTTTTT. This gives the protein CASSPLTKTNTGELFF.

V is TRBV20-1 and J is TRBJ1-1; 9 bases align to TRBD1. The CDR3 spans 14 residues. The trim removed 4 bases at V and 1 base at J, leaving 4 bases unmatched. Germline CDR1 is DFQATT and CDR2 is SNEGSKA (reference sequence). CDR3: CSAKPGQGNTEAFF. CDR3 nucleotide sequence: TGCAGTGCTAAACCGGGACAGGGGAACACTGAAGCTTTCTTT.

The chain couples TRBV18 to TRBJ2-5; D ambiguous. This CDR3 has 18 residues. Trimming shortened V by 2 bases and J by 1 base, and 20 bases separated the two germline ends. CDR1 is KGHSH, CDR2 LQKENI, per germline. CDR3 sequence reads: CASSPVEEQLWGQETQYF. The DNA of the CDR3 is TGTGCCAGCTCACCAGTCGAGGAACAGCTCTGGGGCCAAGAGACCCAGTACTTC.

In DNA form, the CDR3 reads TGTGCCAGCAGTAAAGCGACAGGGATCGAGCAGTTCTTC. This sequence encodes CASSKATGIEQFF. The chain couples TRBV12-3 or TRBV12-4 to TRBJ2-1; 7 nucleotides agree with TRBD1. V shed 5 bases and J 10 bases; nucleotides not matched to a gene: 8. The CDR3 totals 13 residues.

In this sample, this clonotype turned up a few times. One base away lies a much larger clone, so this may be a sequencing read error. No conserved phenylalanine or tryptophan ends this CDR3, so it is likely a read error. The chain couples TRBV5-1 to TRBJ2-1, with 8 bases that match TRBD1. V trimming: 4 bases; J trimming: 4 bases; junction bases outside the gene matches: 4. Germline V gives CDR1 SGHRS, CDR2 YFSETQ. This CDR3 is built from 14 residues. Here the CDR3 reads CASSGGTGYNEQFI. The CDR3 DNA reads TGCGCCAGCAGCGGGGGGACAGGTTACAATGAGCAGTTCATC.

The V gene is TRBV7-9, the J gene TRBJ2-7, with 7 bases aligning to TRBD1. The germline gives CDR1 SEHNR, CDR2 FQNEAQ (reference sequence). Unmatched junction bases numbered 19, after V lost 5 bases and J lost 3 bases. The CDR3 is 18 amino acids. In DNA form, the CDR3 reads TGTGCCAGCAGCGTAACCTCCGGGACAGCGATCCATTACTACGAGCAGTACTTC. Translated: CASSVTSGTAIHYYEQYF.